This TCR beta chain stems from a study of CD8 T cells in Susac syndrome. The CDR3 sequence is 13 residues long. Between the trimmed V and J ends, which lost 6 bases and 0 bases, there was a span of 8 bases. Germline V gene lookup returns CDR1 MNHEY and CDR2 SMNVEV (reference sequence). TCR beta sequences were obtained from blood CD8+ and CD4+ T cells. The patients who served as multiple sclerosis controls were treatment-naive and had stable or active relapsing-remitting disease that fulfilled the revised McDonald criteria. TEMRA cells were FACS-enriched, with CD8+ and CD4+ T cells isolated negatively. Random hexamers were used to reverse transcribe 0.5 to 1 ug of RNA. Each CDR3 protein gets one entry after TCRdb re-called the immunoSEQ multiplex PCR reads with MiXCR. The table has a few hundred thousand distinct CDR3 sequences, roughly 85% seen once.

The chain joins TRBV27 to TRBJ1-1; no clear D. Sequencing was carried out using CD8+ T cells from PBMCs. The receptor's source is a human donor with multiple sclerosis. In DNA, the CDR3 is TGTGCCAGCAGCCTGTGGCTGAACACTGAAGCTTTCTTT. Protein: CASSLWLNTEAFF.